Below, 29 T cell receptor beta chains from the same sample are listed, as sequenced in a study of cytomegalovirus exposure and HLA in healthy donors. Sequencing was performed with immunoSEQ multiplex PCR; in TCRdb, only in-frame clones are kept and a portion is missing. The repertoire holds 65,000 to 80,000 clones, 94% seen once, with roughly 3.3% in the top ten. The sequenced sample was PBMCs. The receptor source for this set is a woman under 30 in good health and CMV-seropositive.

The CDR3 DNA reads as TGTGCCAGCAGCCGGGGCTCTGGAAACACCATATATTTT. This sequence encodes CASSRGSGNTIYF. V gene TRBV11-3 combines with J gene TRBJ1-3, with D unclear. The length of the CDR3 is 13 residues. V was clipped by 5 bases and J by 0 bases, with 5 bases between them. Germline lookup yields CDR1 SGHNT and CDR2 YENEEA.

V usage is TRBV5-1 and J usage is TRBJ1-6; TRBD1 matches 7 bases. The germline gives CDR1 SGHRS, CDR2 YFSETQ. The V and J ends lost 4 bases and 10 bases, in that order; junction bases with no gene match: 8. This CDR3 comprises 14 residues. CDR3 bases: TGCGCCAGCAGCCCGGGACAGAACTTATCACCCCTCCACTTT. It encodes CASSPGQNLSPLHF. Looking up the rest from reference TRBV5-1 and TRBJ1-6 gives the full variable domain: KAGVTQTPRYLIKTRGQQVTLSCSPISGHRSVSWYQQTPGQGLQFLFEYFSETQRNKGNFPGRFSGRQFSNSRSEMNVSTLELGDSALYLCASSPGQNLSPLHFGNGTRLTVT.

This clone occurred once. The chain couples TRBV2 to TRBJ1-1; D is unclear. V was shortened by 4 bases and J by 2 bases, with 8 bases between the two germline ends. This CDR3 has 13 amino acids. Germline values: CDR1 SNHLY, CDR2 FYNNEI. CDR3 DNA sequence: TGTGCCAGCAGTGTGTCGGGAAACACTGAAGCTTTCTTT. This encodes CASSVSGNTEAFF.

The chain joins TRBV27 to TRBJ1-6, with 8 bases aligning to TRBD1. The CDR3 extends over 15 amino acids. Trimming cost V 5 bases and J 10 bases; bases outside gene matches: 10. Germline V gene data show CDR1 as MNHEY and CDR2 as SMNVEV (reference sequence). The CDR3 protein is CASSQGQGAGSPLHF. The CDR3 nucleotides are TGTGCCAGCAGTCAAGGACAGGGTGCAGGATCACCCCTCCACTTT.

This clone appeared a single time. This chain connects TRBV2 to TRBJ2-1; tentatively, D is TRBD2 (5 bases). Germline V gene data show CDR1 as SNHLY and CDR2 as FYNNEI. CDR3 size: 15 residues. The V gene lost 6 bases and the J gene lost 3 bases, with 15 bases spanning the gap. In nucleotides, the CDR3 is TGTGCCAGCAGCGCCTTGCCGGGAAACTACAATGAGCAGTTCTTC. Its protein product is CASSALPGNYNEQFF.

The chain recombines TRBV4-3 with TRBJ1-2; no clear D. Germline loops: CDR1 LGHNA, CDR2 YSLEER. V lost 1 base, J lost 0 bases, and 9 bases lay in between. CDR3 length: 15 residues. The CDR3 DNA reads TGCGCCAGCAGCCAAGCGACACAACCTAACTATGGCTACACCTTC. Its protein product is CASSQATQPNYGYTF.

This sequence joins TRBV7-2 and TRBJ1-2; D gene uncertain. Germline-derived CDR1 and CDR2 are SGHTA and FQGNSA. The CDR3 consists of 16 residues. V lost 1 base and J lost 0, with 12 bases in between. As DNA, the CDR3 is TGTGCCAGCAGCTTAGTTTACAGACGAACTAACTATGGCTACACCTTC. Protein product: CASSLVYRRTNYGYTF.

The V gene is TRBV10-3, the J gene TRBJ1-4; D remains unclear. Trimming removed 6 bases from V and 2 bases from J, with 16 bases in between. Germline assignment: CDR1 ENHRY and CDR2 SYGVKD. The CDR3 spans 16 residues. The CDR3 protein is CAISPGGRGTNEKLFF. The CDR3, as DNA: TGTGCCATCAGCCCCGGTGGGAGAGGGACTAATGAAAAACTGTTTTTT.

This rearrangement joins TRBV29-1 to TRBJ2-5; TRBD2 agrees at 8 bases. After removal of 4 bases from V and 1 base from J, the junction contained 8 bases not matched to a gene. The CDR3 totals 15 residues. Germline assignment: CDR1 SQVTM and CDR2 ANQGSEA. CDR3 amino acids: CSVGWASGPQETQYF. The CDR3, as DNA: TGCAGCGTTGGGTGGGCTAGCGGGCCCCAAGAGACCCAGTACTTC.

The chain carries TRBV19 and TRBJ2-7; 11 bases fit TRBD2. V shed 7 bases and J 1 base; nucleotides not matched to a gene: 3. The CDR3 is made up of 14 amino acids. Germline values: CDR1 LNHDA, CDR2 SQIVND (reference sequence). CDR3 loop: CASTLAGGSYEQYF. As DNA, the CDR3 is TGTGCCAGTACCTTAGCGGGAGGGTCCTACGAGCAGTACTTC.

CDR3 bases: TGTGCCAGCAGTTACTCATGGGGCGCAGGGTTGACTGAAGCTTTCTTT. It specifies CASSYSWGAGLTEAFF. The chain couples TRBV6-5 to TRBJ1-1; D is perhaps TRBD1 (5 bases). The CDR3 length is 16 residues. Trimming took 0 bases from V and 5 from J, leaving 16 bases between them. Germline lookup yields CDR1 MNHEY and CDR2 SVGAGI.

The chain couples TRBV10-3 to TRBJ2-7; D might be TRBD1 (6 bases). Germline loops: CDR1 ENHRY, CDR2 SYGVKD. V was pared by 1 base and J by 4 bases, with 8 bases between. This CDR3 has 13 amino acids. The CDR3 nucleotides read TGTGCCATCAGTGAGTACAGGGCTTACGAGCAGTACTTC. Amino acids: CAISEYRAYEQYF.

This clone was seen more than once but under ten times. The genes are TRBV2 and TRBJ1-2, with a tentative D call TRBD1 (6 bases). V was clipped by 5 bases and J by 3 bases, with 10 bases between them. In germline, CDR1 is SNHLY, CDR2 FYNNEI. There are 13 residues in the CDR3. The CDR3 DNA is TGTGCCAGCAGTCCACAGGGAGACTATGGCTACACCTTC. This sequence encodes CASSPQGDYGYTF.

V gene TRBV5-1 combines with J gene TRBJ1-6; D is undetermined. From germline, CDR1 is SGHRS and CDR2 YFSETQ. The CDR3 consists of 15 residues. Trimming took off 1 base at V and 0 bases at J, with 5 bases between the two ends. Written as DNA, the CDR3 is TGCGCCAGCAGCTTGCTAGACTCCTATAATTCACCCCTCCACTTT. It yields the protein CASSLLDSYNSPLHF.

The V call is TRBV28, the J call TRBJ1-1, with 8 bases aligning to TRBD1. V gave up 2 bases and J gave up 4 bases; unmatched junction bases: 6. The CDR3 contains 15 residues. From germline, CDR1 is MDHEN and CDR2 SYDVKM. This chain's CDR3 is CASSLKGTGSTEAFF. Here the CDR3 DNA reads TGTGCCAGCAGTTTAAAGGGGACAGGAAGCACTGAAGCTTTCTTT.

V gene TRBV29-1 combines with J gene TRBJ1-2; D is undetermined. The ends were cut back, 8 bases at V and 2 bases at J, with 9 bases in the middle. CDR1 is SQVTM, CDR2 ANQGSEA, per germline. The CDR3 is made up of 11 amino acids. For the CDR3, the DNA is TGCAGCTCCCGGGAAAACTATGGCTACACCTTC. This codes for CSSRENYGYTF.

The CDR3 coding sequence is TGTGCCAGCACTCCGGACAGGGCCAACTATGGCTACACCTTC. The encoded protein is CASTPDRANYGYTF. The V call is TRBV7-6, the J call TRBJ1-2; TRBD1 matches 8 bases. The CDR3 runs to 14 residues. V was clipped by 7 bases and J by 2 bases; unmatched bases: 6. Germline loops: CDR1 SGHVS, CDR2 FNYEAQ.

CDR3 region: CASSLPIAGGSTDTQYF. CDR3 nucleotides: TGTGCCAGCAGTTTGCCAATAGCGGGAGGGAGCACAGATACGCAGTATTTT. This chain connects TRBV28 to TRBJ2-3; the match to TRBD2 covers 11 bases. CDR1 is MDHEN and CDR2 is SYDVKM in the germline V gene. The J segment lost 0 bases and the V segment lost 3 bases, leaving 5 bases of the junction unmatched. The CDR3 spans 17 residues. The whole variable domain, filled in from reference TRBV28 and TRBJ2-3, reads DVKVTQSSRYLVKRTGEKVFLECVQDMDHENMFWYRQDPGLGLRLIYFSYDVKMKEKGDIPEGYSVSREKKERFSLILESASTNQTSMYLCASSLPIAGGSTDTQYFGPGTRLTVL.

The rearrangement joins TRBV19 to TRBJ2-6; D gene unclear. Germline CDR1 LNHDA, CDR2 SQIVND (reference sequence). V shed 5 bases and J shed 0 bases, with 8 bases lying between them. CDR3 size: 15 residues. Here the CDR3 reads CASSQIHSGANVLTF. DNA of the CDR3: TGTGCCAGTAGTCAGATCCACTCTGGGGCCAACGTCCTGACTTTC.

Only one count was recorded for this clone. The chain employs TRBV7-9 and TRBJ2-3; 10 positions agree with TRBD2. The germline V gene encodes CDR1 SEHNR and CDR2 FQNEAQ (reference sequence). V gave up 5 bases and J gave up 2 bases; unmatched junction bases: 7. CDR3 length: 16 amino acids. CDR3 in DNA: TGTGCCAGCAGCCTACTAGCGGGGCTTACCACAGATACGCAGTATTTT. This codes for CASSLLAGLTTDTQYF.

The table lists this clone with a count of one. This chain connects TRBV10-3 to TRBJ2-6, with 9 bases identical to TRBD1. The junction had 6 bases not matched to a gene; V was cut back by 6 bases and J by 0 bases. From germline, CDR1 is ENHRY and CDR2 SYGVKD. The CDR3 spans 17 residues. The DNA of the CDR3 is TGTGCCATCAGGGGGGACAGGGCAAGCTCTGGGGCCAACGTCCTGACTTTC. Its protein is CAIRGDRASSGANVLTF.

This chain links TRBV6-1 with TRBJ1-5; D is ambiguous. The CDR3 length is 14 residues. V lost 1 base to trimming and J lost 0 bases, with 4 bases between them. The V gene's germline CDR1 is MNHNS and CDR2 SASEGT. The CDR3 sequence is CASSEVYSNQPQHF. As DNA, the CDR3 is TGTGCCAGCAGTGAAGTCTATAGCAATCAGCCCCAGCATTTT.

CDR3 nucleotide sequence: TGTGCCAGCAGTCCCAGGGGACAGTCAGAAGCTTTCTTT. Protein sequence: CASSPRGQSEAFF. This chain connects TRBV2 to TRBJ1-1, with 7 bases identical to TRBD1. This CDR3 has 13 amino acids. In germline, CDR1 is SNHLY, CDR2 FYNNEI. Trimming cost V 5 bases and J 8 bases; bases outside gene matches: 8.

This clone was counted only a few times. This sequence joins TRBV16 and TRBJ2-7; possible D gene TRBD1, 5 bases. Trimming took off 4 bases at V and 0 bases at J, with 10 bases between the two ends. Germline V lookup: CDR1 KGHSY, CDR2 FQNENV. CDR3 size: 14 residues. CDR3 region: CASSPRQFSYEQYF. CDR3 in DNA: TGTGCCAGCAGCCCCCGACAGTTCTCCTACGAGCAGTACTTC.

The rearrangement uses TRBV6-1 and TRBJ2-2, with a weak D call TRBD1 (5 bases). The CDR3 length is 13 residues. Germline values: CDR1 MNHNS, CDR2 SASEGT. V was cut by 9 bases and J by 5 bases, with 13 bases left in between. In DNA form, the CDR3 reads TGTGCCAGTTCAGGACAACTTACCGGGGAGCTGTTTTTT. Protein sequence: CASSGQLTGELFF.

The rearrangement links TRBV4-3 to TRBJ1-2, with 8 bases fitting TRBD1. Germline-derived CDR1 and CDR2 are LGHNA and YSLEER. This CDR3 region has 14 residues. Trimming removed 4 bases from V and 8 bases from J; junction bases left unmatched: 9. As DNA, the CDR3 is TGCGCCAGCAGCCCCGGACAGGGAAGTAGCGGCTACACCTTC. Its translation: CASSPGQGSSGYTF.

This chain links TRBV10-3 with TRBJ2-1; TRBD2 matches at 11 bases. This CDR3 has 15 amino acids. The V and J ends lost 6 bases and 5 bases, in that order; junction bases with no gene match: 6. Per germline, CDR1 ENHRY and CDR2 SYGVKD. The CDR3 here is CAIRPTSGSNNEQFF. In nucleotides, the CDR3 is TGTGCCATCAGGCCAACTAGCGGGAGTAACAATGAGCAGTTCTTC.

J is TRBJ1-4 and V is TRBV11-3; no firm D call. Trimming cost V 1 base and J 5 bases, with 5 bases left between them. Looked up from germline, CDR1 is SGHNT and CDR2 is YENEEA. CDR3 length: 13 residues. CDR3 sequence reads: CASSLVRNEKLFF. The CDR3 DNA follows: TGTGCCAGCAGCTTAGTGCGGAATGAAAAACTGTTTTTT.

This clone was observed a single time. The chain combines TRBV5-6 with TRBJ1-2, with 10 bases identical to TRBD1. From germline, CDR1 is SGHDT and CDR2 YYEEEE. The CDR3 covers 15 residues. After removal of 9 bases from V and 4 bases from J, the junction contained 12 bases not matched to a gene. In nucleotides, the CDR3 is TGTGCCACCAACAGCGGGACAGGGGTATTCTATGGCTACACCTTC. Its protein product is CATNSGTGVFYGYTF.